Below, 5 T cell receptor beta chains from the same sample are listed, as sequenced in a study of blood T cell repertoires in COVID-19. Clones were sequenced by immunoSEQ multiplex PCR, and TCRdb holds only the in-frame ones, with some missing. Of approximately 120,000 clones detected, 88% appear once; the ten largest clones hold 1.5%. The sequencing sample was made of peripheral blood. The receptor source for this set is a human donor in a cohort sampled during active COVID-19.

V usage is TRBV3-1 (or the pseudogene TRBV3-2) and J usage is TRBJ2-7, with 12 bases lining up with TRBD2. CDR3 length equals 14 residues. V gave up 6 bases and J gave up 4 bases; unmatched junction bases: 4. From germline, CDR1 is LGHDT and CDR2 YNNKEL (reference sequence). CDR3 amino acids: CASRPGLAGYEQYF. The DNA for the CDR3 is TGTGCCAGCAGACCGGGACTAGCGGGTTACGAGCAGTACTTC.

This clone is a singleton in its sample. This chain uses TRBV2 with TRBJ2-7; 9 nucleotides line up with TRBD2. CDR3 size: 12 residues. Trimming at V came to 4 bases and at J to 6 bases, leaving 1 base not matched to a gene. Germline CDR1 reads SNHLY; CDR2 reads FYNNEI. CDR3 sequence reads: CASSGTSAEQYF. The CDR3 coding sequence is TGTGCCAGCAGTGGGACTAGCGCCGAGCAGTACTTC. Based on the CDR3 plus reference TRBV2 and TRBJ2-7, the full variable domain is EPEVTQTPSHQVTQMGQEVILRCVPISNHLYFYWYRQILGQKVEFLVSFYNNEISEKSEIFDDQFSVERPDGSNFTLKIRSTKLEDSAMYFCASSGTSAEQYFGPGTRLTVT.

The chain combines TRBV13 with TRBJ2-3; D is ambiguous. The CDR3 runs 16 residues. Germline CDR1 and CDR2: PRHDT and FYEKMQ (reference sequence). V lost 3 bases and J 1 base, leaving 14 bases between the germline ends. The chain's CDR3 is CASSFESDTCTDTQYF. DNA of the CDR3: TGTGCCAGCAGCTTCGAGTCTGACACATGCACAGATACGCAGTATTTT.

The chain is built from TRBV23-1 and TRBJ2-7, with 7 bases fitting TRBD1. Being an ORF, TRBV23-1 has a function that is uncertain. V lost 8 bases, J lost 7 bases, and 17 bases stayed unmatched. The CDR3 totals 15 residues. The CDR3 loop is CASSKKQGEQGEQYF. The CDR3 bases are TGCGCCAGCTCCAAAAAGCAGGGGGAACAGGGAGAGCAGTACTTC.

The rearrangement links TRBV3-1 (or the pseudogene TRBV3-2) to TRBJ2-1; 13 nucleotides line up with TRBD2. The CDR3 covers 14 residues. The ends lost 7 bases at V and 6 bases at J; junction bases unmatched: 3. Per germline, CDR1 LGHDT and CDR2 YNNKEL (reference sequence). This CDR3 is CASTGLAGSNEQFF. The DNA of the CDR3 is TGTGCCAGCACGGGACTAGCGGGGAGCAATGAGCAGTTCTTC.